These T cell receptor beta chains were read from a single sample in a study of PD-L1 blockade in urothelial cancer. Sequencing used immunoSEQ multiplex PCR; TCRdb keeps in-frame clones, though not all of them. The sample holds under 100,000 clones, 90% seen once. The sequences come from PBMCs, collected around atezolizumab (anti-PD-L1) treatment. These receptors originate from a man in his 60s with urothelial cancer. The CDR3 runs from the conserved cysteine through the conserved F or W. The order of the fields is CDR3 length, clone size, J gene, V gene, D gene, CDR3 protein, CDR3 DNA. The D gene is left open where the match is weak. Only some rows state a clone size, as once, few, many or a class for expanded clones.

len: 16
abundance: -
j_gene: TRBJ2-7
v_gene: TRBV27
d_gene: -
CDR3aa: CASRLTEGAAVHEQYF
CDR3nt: TGTGCCAGCAGGCTAACTGAGGGTGCTGCCGTCCACGAGCAGTACTTC

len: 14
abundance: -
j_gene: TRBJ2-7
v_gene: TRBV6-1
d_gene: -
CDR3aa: CASMGTGYSYEQYF
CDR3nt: TGTGCCAGCATGGGAACAGGGTACTCCTACGAGCAGTACTTC

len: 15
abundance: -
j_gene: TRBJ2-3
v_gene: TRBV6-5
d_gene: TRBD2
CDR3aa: CASSFGGRGTDTQYF
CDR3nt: TGTGCCAGCAGTTTCGGCGGGAGGGGCACAGATACGCAGTATTTT

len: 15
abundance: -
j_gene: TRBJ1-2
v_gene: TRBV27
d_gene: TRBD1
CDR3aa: CASSPMTGGNYGYTF
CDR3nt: TGTGCCAGCAGTCCGATGACAGGGGGCAACTATGGCTACACCTTC

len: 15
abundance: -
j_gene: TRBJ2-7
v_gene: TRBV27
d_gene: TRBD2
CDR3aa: CASSIELAGRGEQYF
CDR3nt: TGTGCCAGCAGTATAGAACTAGCGGGTAGGGGCGAGCAGTACTTC

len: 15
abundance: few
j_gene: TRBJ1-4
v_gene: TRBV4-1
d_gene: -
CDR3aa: CASSQVAGLVEKLFF
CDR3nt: TGCGCCAGCAGCCAAGTGGCGGGTTTAGTCGAAAAACTGTTTTTT

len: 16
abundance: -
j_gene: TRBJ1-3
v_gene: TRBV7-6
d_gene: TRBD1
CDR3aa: CASSLRQGDSGNTIYF
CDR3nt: TGTGCCAGCAGCCTGCGTCAGGGGGACTCTGGAAACACCATATATTTT

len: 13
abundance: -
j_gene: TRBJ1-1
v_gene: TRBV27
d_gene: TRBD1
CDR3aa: CASGGTGNTEAFF
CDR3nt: TGTGCCAGCGGAGGGACAGGGAACACTGAAGCTTTCTTT

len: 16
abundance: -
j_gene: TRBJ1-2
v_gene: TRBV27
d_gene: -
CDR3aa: CASRREGIGGNYGYTF
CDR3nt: TGTGCCAGCAGAAGGGAAGGGATAGGCGGGAACTATGGCTACACCTTC

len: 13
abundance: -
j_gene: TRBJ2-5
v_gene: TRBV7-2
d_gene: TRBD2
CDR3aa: CASSSGGSETQYF
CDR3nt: TGTGCCAGCAGCTCCGGGGGGTCGGAGACCCAGTACTTC

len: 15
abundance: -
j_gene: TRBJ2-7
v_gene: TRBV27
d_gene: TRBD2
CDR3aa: CASSPLAGGAYEQYF
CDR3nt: TGTGCCAGCAGCCCACTAGCGGGAGGGGCCTACGAGCAGTACTTC

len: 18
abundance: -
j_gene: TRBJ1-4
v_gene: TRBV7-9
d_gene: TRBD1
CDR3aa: CASSAGTGSSAINEKLFF
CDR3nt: TGTGCCAGCAGCGCCGGGACAGGGTCTTCCGCGATTAATGAAAAACTGTTTTTT

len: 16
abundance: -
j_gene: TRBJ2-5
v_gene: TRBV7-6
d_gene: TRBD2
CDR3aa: CASSLARLAGGETQYF
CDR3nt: TGTGCCAGCAGCTTAGCGCGCCTAGCGGGAGGGGAGACCCAGTACTTC

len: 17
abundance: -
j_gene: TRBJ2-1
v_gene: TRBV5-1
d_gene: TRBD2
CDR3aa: CASSGRGSGGEYNEQFF
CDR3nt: TGCGCCAGCAGCGGCCGAGGAAGCGGGGGGGAGTACAATGAGCAGTTCTTC

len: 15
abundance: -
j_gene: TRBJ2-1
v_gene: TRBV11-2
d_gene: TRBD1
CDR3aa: CASSPGQGSLNEQFF
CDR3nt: TGTGCCAGCAGCCCTGGACAGGGATCCCTCAATGAGCAGTTCTTC

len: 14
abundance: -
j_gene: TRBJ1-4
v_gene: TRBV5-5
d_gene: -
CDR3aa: CASSYGSVGEKLFF
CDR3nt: TGTGCCAGCAGCTACGGGTCAGTAGGAGAAAAACTGTTTTTT

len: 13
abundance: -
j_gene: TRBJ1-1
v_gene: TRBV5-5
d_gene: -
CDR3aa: CASSFQGDTEAFF
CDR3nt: TGTGCCAGCAGCTTCCAGGGTGACACTGAAGCTTTCTTT